This T cell receptor beta chain is from a study of human T cells and chemical hapten exposure. Study at large: There were per-sample TCR yield variations, arising mainly from small pooled library volume differences.

Time point noted: healthy volunteer bleed at 2 weeks. Total RNA was isolated from unfractionated whole blood. TCRdb re-called the RACE reads through MiXCR, storing one row per CDR3 protein. The table has some 90,000 distinct CDR3 sequences, just under 9% seen once. The sequenced sample consisted of whole blood. The TCR originated in a female donor in good health. Some clones in this sample may be carry-over from other donors' samples.

The CDR3 loop reads CASSTPDRAPWGNEQYF. CDR3 coding DNA: TGTGCCAGCAGTACTCCTGACAGGGCCCCGTGGGGTAACGAGCAGTACTTC. This chain links TRBV25-1 with TRBJ2-7; 7 bases agree with TRBD1. Germline lookup yields CDR1 MGHDK and CDR2 SYGVNS. Trimming at V came to 5 bases and at J to 5 bases, leaving 18 bases not matched to a gene. The length of the CDR3 is 17 residues.